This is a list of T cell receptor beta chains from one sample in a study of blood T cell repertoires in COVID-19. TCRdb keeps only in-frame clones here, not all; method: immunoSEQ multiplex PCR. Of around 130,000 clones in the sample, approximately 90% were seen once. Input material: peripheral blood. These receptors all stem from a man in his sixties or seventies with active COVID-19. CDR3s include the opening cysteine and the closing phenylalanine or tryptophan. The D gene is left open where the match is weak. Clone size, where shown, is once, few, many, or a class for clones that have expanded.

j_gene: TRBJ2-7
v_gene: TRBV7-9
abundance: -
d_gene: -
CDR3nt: TGTGCCAGCAGCTCTAGGTTTTTCTACGAGCAGTACTTC
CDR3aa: CASSSRFFYEQYF

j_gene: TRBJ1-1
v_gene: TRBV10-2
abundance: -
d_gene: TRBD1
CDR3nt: TGCGCCAGCAGTACAGGGGTGGGAACTGAAGCTTTCTTT
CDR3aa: CASSTGVGTEAFF

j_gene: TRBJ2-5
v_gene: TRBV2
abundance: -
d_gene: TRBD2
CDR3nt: TGTGCCAGCAGCAGGACTAGCGGGAGCTTGGAGACCCAGTACTTC
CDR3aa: CASSRTSGSLETQYF

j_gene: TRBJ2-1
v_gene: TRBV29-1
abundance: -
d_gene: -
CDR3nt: TGCAGCGATGAACGGCAGTTCTTC
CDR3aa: CSDERQFF

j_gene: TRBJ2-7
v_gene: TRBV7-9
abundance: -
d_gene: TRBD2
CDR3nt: TGTGCCAGCAGCTTAGTGGTTAGCGGGAGTTCCTACGAGCAGTACTTC
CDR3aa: CASSLVVSGSSYEQYF

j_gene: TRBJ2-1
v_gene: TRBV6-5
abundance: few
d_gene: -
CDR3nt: TGTGCCAGCAGTTACTTCCGGGACTCCCTTTTGTTCTTC
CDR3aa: CASSYFRDSLLFF

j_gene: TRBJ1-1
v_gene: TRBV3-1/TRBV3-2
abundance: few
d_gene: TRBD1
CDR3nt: TGTGCCAGCAGTCGGGACAGGGGGCACACTGAAGCTTTCTTT
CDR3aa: CASSRDRGHTEAFF

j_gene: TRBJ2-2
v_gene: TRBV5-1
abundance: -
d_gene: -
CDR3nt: TGCGCCAGCAGCTTGGTTTCGGGGGTCACCGGGGAGCTGTTTTTT
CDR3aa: CASSLVSGVTGELFF

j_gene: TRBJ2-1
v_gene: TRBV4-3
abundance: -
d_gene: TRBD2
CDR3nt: TGCGCCAGCAGCCAGGATCCTAGCGGGTACAATGAGCAGTTCTTC
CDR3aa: CASSQDPSGYNEQFF

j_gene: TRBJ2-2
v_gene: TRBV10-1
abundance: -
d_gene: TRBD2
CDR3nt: TGCGCCAGCAGTGAATCGGGACTAGCGGGAGTTACCGGGGAGCTGTTTTTT
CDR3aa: CASSESGLAGVTGELFF

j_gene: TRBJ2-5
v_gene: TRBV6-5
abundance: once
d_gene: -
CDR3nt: TGTGCCAGCAGCTCGGACCCTGGAGGGACCCAGTACTTC
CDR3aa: CASSSDPGGTQYF